A single sample gave rise to the 14 T cell receptor beta chains below, sequenced in a study of CXCR3-negative and CXCR3-positive naive CD8 T cells. Findings and limits, study-wide: CXCR3-expressing naive cells carried TRB CDR3s more hydrophobic than those of CXCR3-negative naive cells.

These TCRs' antigens remain unknown. All TRB cDNA libraries came from 5' RACE performed with UMI labels. From its re-call of the 5' RACE reads, TCRdb lists each CDR3 protein once, without DNA. The sample's table shows under 7,500 distinct CDR3 sequences. The specimen was naive CXCR3+ CD8+ T cells from blood. As for subset: CD45RO-CCR7+CD27+CD95- naive CD8+ T cells expressing CXCR3 (TNR3+). These TCRs come from a human donor in good health. Some clones in this sample may be carry-over from other donors' samples.

The V gene is TRBV4-1, the J gene TRBJ2-1. The CDR3 loop spans 11 amino acids. Germline V gene lookup returns CDR1 MGHRA and CDR2 YSYEKL. CDR3 loop: CASSQMNEQFF.

By frequency, this clonotype registers medium-sized. V is TRBV19 and J is TRBJ2-1; the D gene TCRdb calls, TRBD2, cannot be checked with no DNA. Germline lookup yields CDR1 LNHDA and CDR2 SQIVND (reference sequence). The CDR3 consists of 15 residues. The CDR3 protein is CASSMGLAGYNEQFF.

The chain recombines TRBV28 with TRBJ2-7; lacking DNA, the TRBD2 call made by TCRdb goes unchecked. This CDR3 has 13 residues. Germline loops: CDR1 MDHEN, CDR2 SYDVKM. This CDR3 is CASSPPMLYEQYF.

This clonotype is called medium-sized based on its frequency. The chain couples TRBV12-3 or TRBV12-4 to TRBJ1-5. This CDR3 is built from 15 residues. CDR3 sequence reads: CASSLGSSLNQPQHF.

The chain joins TRBV29-1 to TRBJ1-1; TCRdb lists TRBD1, though no DNA is available to test this call. This CDR3 spans 11 amino acids. The germline V gene encodes CDR1 SQVTM and CDR2 ANQGSEA. CDR3 residues: CSVEGAGEAFF.

The chain couples TRBV28 to TRBJ2-5; checking the TCRdb D call of TRBD1 is not possible without DNA. Germline loops: CDR1 MDHEN, CDR2 SYDVKM. The CDR3 length is 17 residues. CDR3 region: CASSPRPVGEGGETQYF.

J is TRBJ2-6 and V is TRBV29-1; absent DNA, TCRdb's TRBD2 call cannot be checked. Germline V lookup: CDR1 SQVTM, CDR2 ANQGSEA. The CDR3 covers 16 residues. The CDR3 reads CSVGASGSSGANVLTF.

By frequency, this clonotype is medium-sized. The chain recombines TRBV11-2 with TRBJ2-7. This CDR3 contains 18 residues. Germline CDR1 SGHAT, CDR2 FQNNGV. CDR3: CASSSGELFSGTSYEQYF.

The genes are TRBV4-2 and TRBJ1-1; there is no DNA to check the TCRdb D call of TRBD1. The CDR3 extends over 14 amino acids. The germline V gene encodes CDR1 LGHNA and CDR2 YNFKEQ. CDR3 protein: CASSLLGLGAEAFF.

This chain joins TRBV29-1 and TRBJ2-2; TCRdb proposes TRBD1, but this gene call is untestable without DNA. CDR3 size: 17 residues. CDR1 and CDR2 (germline): SQVTM, ANQGSEA. The CDR3 here is CSVGDRNHGGNTGELFF.

The V and J genes are TRBV2 and TRBJ1-6. This CDR3 has 13 amino acids. Germline CDR1 SNHLY, CDR2 FYNNEI. The CDR3 loop reads CAISGLNNSPLHF.

The gene calls are TRBV4-3 and TRBJ1-1; without DNA, the TCRdb call of TRBD1 cannot be checked. Germline assignment: CDR1 LGHNA and CDR2 YSLEER. The CDR3 is 16 amino acids. The CDR3 here is CARSQVLQGANTEAFF.

V and J are TRBV28 and TRBJ2-3; TCRdb's D gene call, TRBD1, goes unchecked for lack of DNA. Looked up from germline, CDR1 is MDHEN and CDR2 is SYDVKM. The CDR3 length is 17 residues. The CDR3: CARTAGEGYRGTDTQYF.

This sequence joins TRBV29-1 and TRBJ2-2; there is no DNA to check the TCRdb D call of TRBD1. This CDR3 comprises 13 residues. CDR1 and CDR2 (germline): SQVTM, ANQGSEA. The CDR3 reads CSVLLTGNGELFF.